This paragraph covers one T cell receptor (beta chain) sequence. Its specificity is not known. The record originates from a study of cytomegalovirus exposure and HLA in healthy donors. The wider study: About 80 million unique TCRs from HLA-typed donors were held in an early data release. Most genotyped donors, around four fifths of 350 to 500, had Caucasian-associated genetic ancestry. Overall study findings and caveats: An analysis that was carried out later associated 16,951 TCR beta sequences with HLA alleles at 0.05 false discovery rate.

The PCR employed 60 Vbeta primers together with 13 Jbeta primers. Only in-frame clones appear in the TCRdb table, and some are missing; sequencing was by immunoSEQ multiplex PCR. The top ten clones hold about 4.7% of a sample with fewer than 200,000 clones, 80% of them seen once. The CDR3 has 13 amino acids. V dropped 7 bases and J dropped 11; count of bases not matched to a gene: 11. Germline CDR1 is MDHEN and CDR2 is SYDVKM. Likely unrecorded immune exposures existed in these nominally healthy donors. This chain connects TRBV28 to TRBJ2-7, with 10 bases aligning to TRBD1. This receptor was identified in a man aged 25 to 40 in good health and CMV-seronegative. Sequenced sample: PBMCs. The CDR3 protein is CASNLRQGAGEYF. The CDR3 DNA is TGTGCCAGCAACCTTCGACAGGGGGCCGGGGAGTACTTC.